This TCR beta chain was profiled in a study of blood T cell repertoires in COVID-19 (dated by TCRdb to between 2020 and 2021). For the wider study: The collaborator samples originated in the United States, Italy and Spain and spanned the acute and convalescent phases of COVID-19. A freely available public database, intended as a resource for researchers studying the immune response to SARS-CoV-2, is where the repertoires were released. Subjects who had been exposed to COVID-19, were actively infected with it, or had recovered from it provided the deeply sampled blood TCRbeta repertoires that made up the dataset. The prospective study material was composed of cDNA or gDNA derived from T cells, B-cell-depleted T cells, or PBMCs. Where available, HLA class I and class II types were taken from metadata supplied by the sample provider and were not determined by assay-based typing. Samples were obtained from the ongoing ImmuneRACE study (first 160 participants) and from some 1,300 subjects provided by 6 global collaborators. Nearly every sample came with metadata listing a de-identified subject ID, COVID-19 status, age in years and sex. The paper's findings and limits, for the study overall: The amount of clinical and demographic metadata varied by source and participant and was provided uncurated.

Trimming leaves V shorter by 3 bases and J shorter by 5 bases, with the junction holding 4 bases beyond the gene matches. The CDR3, cysteine through phenylalanine, is 15 amino acids long. Just the 45-base CDR3 DNA is kept, in frame starting at base 1. CDR1 and CDR2 are drawn from the germline V gene (reference sequence): LNHDA, SQIVND. In Seattle, one collaborating source enrolled patients while the infection was active and tracked those patients longitudinally over the course of disease. Whole blood was collected in K2EDTA tubes by collaborating institutions according to the institutions' own protocols. For TCRbeta analysis, collaborator samples were shipped as frozen whole blood, as isolated PBMCs, or as DNA extracted from either sample type. In the case of this clone: It lacks a known antigen. Nothing much larger sits one base from this clone, and base qualities are not available.

TCRbeta CDR3 regions were amplified from genomic DNA by means of the immunoSEQ Assay, a bias-controlled multiplex PCR. The source study handled its data this way. Within the assay, amplification of reference gene primers was used to estimate how many nucleated cells each sample contained. Sequence reads were collapsed and filtered to measure the absolute abundance of every unique TCRbeta CDR3 rearrangement. Productive Simpson clonality was computed per sample as the square root of Simpson's diversity index over productive rearrangements. TCRdb stores this immuneACCESS table with in-frame sequences only. Part of the clones is absent; in the studies checked, under half of the shortfall reflects unresolved V genes, and no reason is known for the rest. The V and J calls and clone size are taken from that table; D and trimming were inferred from the DNA. The sample table shows 310,000 or so clones, and roughly nine tenths are seen once. Approximately 2.1% of the sample is held by the ten biggest clonotypes.

This clonotype was sampled from a woman aged 30 to 39 with COVID-19, enrolled during active disease. The sample was peripheral blood. The receptor chain draws on TRBV19 and TRBJ2-1; 10 junctional bases match TRBD2. Read as DNA, the sequence is TGTGCCAGTAGTATTCTAGCGGGAGCTAACAATGAGCAGTTCTTC. Translated, it gives CASSILAGANNEQFF. Where the CDR3 stops, the reference TRBV19 and TRBJ2-1 genes take over; the full variable domain is DGGITQSPKYLFRKEGQNVTLSCEQNLNHDAMYWYRQDPGQGLRLIYYSQIVNDFQKGDIAEGYSVSREKKESFPLTVTSAQKNPTAFYLCASSILAGANNEQFFGPGTRLTVL.